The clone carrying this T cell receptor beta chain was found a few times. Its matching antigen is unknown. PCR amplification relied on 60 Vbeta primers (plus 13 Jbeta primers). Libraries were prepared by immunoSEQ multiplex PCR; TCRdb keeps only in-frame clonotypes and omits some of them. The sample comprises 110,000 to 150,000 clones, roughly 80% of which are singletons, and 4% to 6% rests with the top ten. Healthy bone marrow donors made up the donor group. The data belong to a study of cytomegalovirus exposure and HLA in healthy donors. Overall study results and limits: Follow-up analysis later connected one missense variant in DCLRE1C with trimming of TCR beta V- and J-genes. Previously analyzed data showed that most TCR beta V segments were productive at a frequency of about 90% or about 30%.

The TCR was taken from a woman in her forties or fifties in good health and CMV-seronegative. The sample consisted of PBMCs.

The CDR3 spells CSASGQGAQPQHF. As DNA, the CDR3 is TGCAGCGCCTCGGGACAGGGGGCTCAGCCCCAGCATTTT. V usage is TRBV29-1 and J usage is TRBJ1-5; 12 positions agree with TRBD1. Germline V gives CDR1 SQVTM, CDR2 ANQGSEA. The CDR3 has 13 amino acids. Trimming at V came to 7 bases and at J to 6 bases, leaving 4 bases not matched to a gene.